Each of the 29 T cell receptor beta chains below was sequenced from the same sample in a study of vaccination and CD4 T cells after COVID-19. These receptors' targets are unknown. The treatment here: roughly 10-day PBMC culture with coronavirus spike peptide pools or control peptides (ViraFEST assay). CD4+ T-cell collection from the unexposed donor predated the COVID-19 pandemic (2011-2018). The Oncomine TCR Beta short-read assay was applied to DNA of cultured CD4+ T cells. Genomic DNA was drawn out of CD4+ T cells grown in culture. TCRdb used MiXCR to reprocess the PCR reads, holding one entry per CDR3 protein. This table holds some 10,000 distinct CDR3 sequences, 25% to 40% found once. Specimen: CD4+ T cells from blood, cultured in vitro. The source is a human donor in good health.

This clonotype was detected only a few times. The V gene is TRBV28, the J gene TRBJ2-7; D is tentatively TRBD1 or TRBD2 (5 bases each). Germline V CDR1 and CDR2: MDHEN, SYDVKM. The V end was cut by 6 bases, the J end by 0 bases, with 21 bases between. The CDR3 extends over 17 amino acids. The DNA of the CDR3 is TGTGCCAGCAGAGAAAGCCGGGACCCTGAGAGCTCCTACGAGCAGTACTTC. Translating it yields CASRESRDPESSYEQYF.

V gene TRBV5-4 combines with J gene TRBJ2-5; 7 bases are a match to TRBD1. Germline assignment: CDR1 SGHNT and CDR2 YYREEE (reference sequence). The CDR3 sequence is 13 residues long. The ends lost 1 base at V and 5 bases at J; junction bases unmatched: 2. The CDR3 nucleotides read TGTGCCAGCAGCTTGACAGGGGCCGAGACCCAGTACTTC. It codes for CASSLTGAETQYF.

V and J are TRBV24-1 and TRBJ1-2; perhaps TRBD1 as D (5 bases). Deletions cut 2 bases from V and 2 bases from J, with 11 bases between. Germline CDR1 reads KGHDR; CDR2 reads SFDVKD. There are 15 residues in the CDR3. The CDR3 DNA sequence: TGTGCCACCAGTGATTACAACGACAGAAACTATGGCTACACCTTC. Amino acid sequence: CATSDYNDRNYGYTF.

This clonotype was counted a few times. The chain has TRBV5-1 and TRBJ2-5, with D unresolved. V lost 0 bases, J lost 5 bases, and 2 bases lay in between. The CDR3 totals 11 residues. Germline CDR1 reads SGHRS; CDR2 reads YFSETQ. The CDR3 sequence: CASSLEETQYF. Written as DNA, the CDR3 is TGCGCCAGCAGCTTGGAGGAGACCCAGTACTTC. The full variable domain, rest sourced from reference TRBV5-1 and TRBJ2-5, is KAGVTQTPRYLIKTRGQQVTLSCSPISGHRSVSWYQQTPGQGLQFLFEYFSETQRNKGNFPGRFSGRQFSNSRSEMNVSTLELGDSALYLCASSLEETQYFGPGTRLLVL.

This clonotype was counted a few times. V is TRBV30 and J is TRBJ1-2, with 9 bases lining up with TRBD1. Germline lookup yields CDR1 GTSNPN and CDR2 SVGIG (reference sequence). Germline trimming cut 2 bases from V and 4 bases from J; bases unmatched to any gene: 5. The CDR3 extends over 14 amino acids. The CDR3 loop reads CAWSMGQGVYGYTF. In DNA, the CDR3 is TGTGCCTGGAGTATGGGACAGGGCGTCTATGGCTACACCTTC.

This clonotype was observed once. J is TRBJ2-5 and V is TRBV7-3, with TRBD2 matching 7 bases. The germline V gene has CDR1 SGHTA and CDR2 FQGTGA. V shed 5 bases and J 2 bases; nucleotides not matched to a gene: 11. The CDR3 contains 16 residues. The CDR3 DNA is TGTGCCAGCAGCCGTGGGCGGTCCGGGGGGCAAGAGACCCAGTACTTC. Protein: CASSRGRSGGQETQYF.

The CDR3 nucleotides read TGTGCCTGGAGTGGGACATGGATGGACGAGCAGTACTTC. It codes for CAWSGTWMDEQYF. The chain uses TRBV30 and TRBJ2-7; TRBD1 might be the D (5 bases). The CDR3 contains 13 residues. In germline, CDR1 is GTSNPN, CDR2 SVGIG (reference sequence). Trimming removed 1 base from V and 5 bases from J, with 12 bases in between. The full variable domain, with the rest looked up from reference TRBV30 and TRBJ2-7, is SQTIHQWPATLVQPVGSPLSLECTVEGTSNPNLYWYRQAAGRGLQLLFYSVGIGQISSEVPQNLSASRPQDRQFILSSKKLLLSDSGFYLCAWSGTWMDEQYFGPGTRLTVT.

This clonotype was counted a few times. The chain carries TRBV20-1 and TRBJ2-1; tentative D call: TRBD2 (6 bases). Germline loops: CDR1 DFQATT, CDR2 SNEGSKA (reference sequence). CDR3 length equals 14 residues. Trimming stripped 4 bases from V and 2 bases from J, with 12 bases between. CDR3 sequence reads: CSAKTGLTYNEQFF. CDR3 nucleotide sequence: TGCAGTGCTAAGACCGGACTAACCTACAATGAGCAGTTCTTC.

This sequence joins TRBV20-1 and TRBJ2-3; 10 bases line up with TRBD2. The trim removed 1 base at V and 4 bases at J, leaving 5 bases unmatched. The CDR3 covers 15 residues. Germline V gene sequence: CDR1 DFQATT, CDR2 SNEGSKA (reference sequence). The chain's CDR3 is CSARGSSGSADTQYF. The CDR3 DNA is TGCAGTGCTAGAGGCTCTAGCGGGAGCGCAGATACGCAGTATTTT.

This clonotype occurred a few times. This chain connects TRBV6-4 to TRBJ1-2; 8 positions agree with TRBD1. Germline values: CDR1 MRHNA, CDR2 SNTAGT. This CDR3 spans 17 amino acids. The ends lost 5 bases at V and 5 bases at J; junction bases unmatched: 16. CDR3 sequence (DNA): TGTGCCAGCAGTCGAGGGACAGGTCCTATACTTGGGTATGGCTACACCTTC. The encoded protein is CASSRGTGPILGYGYTF.

V usage is TRBV2 and J usage is TRBJ2-3; D possibly corresponds to TRBD2 (5 bases). The V and J ends lost 4 bases and 6 bases respectively, with 14 bases between them. Germline lookup yields CDR1 SNHLY and CDR2 FYNNEI. CDR3 length: 14 residues. CDR3 DNA: TGTGCCAGCAGTGCAGATATTACGGGGGATACGCAGTATTTT. This translates into CASSADITGDTQYF. Based on the CDR3 plus reference TRBV2 and TRBJ2-3, the full variable domain is EPEVTQTPSHQVTQMGQEVILRCVPISNHLYFYWYRQILGQKVEFLVSFYNNEISEKSEIFDDQFSVERPDGSNFTLKIRSTKLEDSAMYFCASSADITGDTQYFGPGTRLTVL.

This chain joins TRBV18 and TRBJ1-6; the match to TRBD1 covers 9 bases. This CDR3 contains 14 residues. V lost 3 bases and J lost 7; bases outside the gene matches: 1. Germline lookup yields CDR1 KGHSH and CDR2 LQKENI. CDR3 protein: CASSPGTGNSPLHF. The CDR3 coding sequence is TGTGCCAGCTCACCCGGGACAGGGAATTCACCCCTCCACTTT.

This clonotype was detected only a few times. The chain combines TRBV10-3 with TRBJ1-6; D is perhaps TRBD1 (5 bases). The germline V gene has CDR1 ENHRY and CDR2 SYGVKD. This CDR3 has 14 amino acids. V lost 7 bases to trimming and J lost 6 bases, with 13 bases between them. CDR3: CAITRDGLNSPLHF. CDR3 sequence (DNA): TGTGCCATCACCCGGGACGGCCTTAATTCACCCCTCCACTTT.

This clonotype was observed once. The chain has TRBV19 and TRBJ2-7; weak D call: TRBD1 (6 bases). The germline CDR1 and CDR2 sequences are LNHDA and SQIVND (reference sequence). Trimming stripped 8 bases from V and 3 bases from J, with 17 bases between. CDR3 length equals 14 residues. The CDR3 sequence is CASHNRDGNYEQYF. DNA of the CDR3: TGTGCCAGTCATAACAGGGATGGTAACTACGAGCAGTACTTC.

This clonotype was seen more than once but under ten times. The gene calls are TRBV6-2 or TRBV6-3 and TRBJ2-2; D unclear. Germline CDR1 MNHEY, CDR2 SVGEGT. The V and J ends lost 1 base and 7 bases respectively, with 1 base between them. This CDR3 has 11 amino acids. The DNA of the CDR3 is TGTGCCAGCAGTTACTTCGGGGAGCTGTTTTTT. Protein product: CASSYFGELFF.

This rearrangement joins TRBV7-8 to TRBJ1-3, with 10 positions matching TRBD1. The CDR3 has 15 residues. Trimming took 5 bases from V and 7 from J; bases not matched to a gene: 8. Per germline, CDR1 SGHVS and CDR2 FQNEAQ. DNA for the CDR3: TGTGCCAGCAGCCTCATTCCGGGACAGGGGAACACCATATATTTT. Translated: CASSLIPGQGNTIYF.

J is TRBJ2-7 and V is TRBV19; 7 nucleotides line up with TRBD1. V shed 2 bases, J shed 0 bases, and the junction held 4 bases outside the gene matches. CDR1 is LNHDA and CDR2 is SQIVND in the germline V gene (reference sequence). This CDR3 spans 15 amino acids. The CDR3 DNA follows: TGTGCCAGTAGTATACGGGGACAGACCTCCTACGAGCAGTACTTC. This sequence encodes CASSIRGQTSYEQYF.

Concerning this clonotype: One junction end does not reproduce the germline sequence, and a read error may be involved. J is TRBJ2-1 and V is TRBV11-2, with 7 bases aligning to TRBD1. The CDR3 is 14 residues long. Per the germline V gene, CDR1 is SGHAT and CDR2 is FQNNGV. CDR3 region: CASLGQSSYNEQFF. CDR3 nucleotide sequence: TGTGCCTCCTTGGGACAGTCATCCTACAATGAGCAGTTCTTT. The complete variable domain, with remaining parts taken from reference TRBV11-2 and TRBJ2-1, reads EAGVAQSPRYKIIEKRQSVAFWCNPISGHATLYWYQQILGQGPKLLIQFQNNGVVDDSQLPKDRFSAERLKGVDSTLKIQPAKLEDSAVYLCASLGQSSYNEQFFGPGTRLTVL.

The chain uses TRBV19 and TRBJ2-6, with 7 bases that match TRBD1. CDR1 is LNHDA and CDR2 is SQIVND in the germline V gene (reference sequence). J gave up 0 bases and V 4 bases, and 9 bases lay outside the gene matches. CDR3 length: 18 amino acids. The DNA for the CDR3 is TGTGCCAGTAGTAGAAGGGGGACAGCGAGCTCTGGGGCCAACGTCCTGACTTTC. Translation: CASSRRGTASSGANVLTF.

The chain is built from TRBV19 and TRBJ2-3, with 8 nucleotides matching TRBD2. Germline V gene data show CDR1 as LNHDA and CDR2 as SQIVND (reference sequence). Trimming removed 9 bases from V and 0 bases from J; junction bases left unmatched: 5. The CDR3 contains 14 residues. In DNA, the CDR3 is TGTGCCAGCGGAGCGGGAGCTAGCACAGATACGCAGTATTTT. Its translation: CASGAGASTDTQYF.

The chain is built from TRBV30 and TRBJ1-5; D unclear. The CDR3 is 13 residues long. Between the trimmed V and J ends, which lost 3 bases and 0 bases, there was a span of 6 bases. The germline V gene encodes CDR1 GTSNPN and CDR2 SVGIG (reference sequence). The CDR3 nucleotides read TGTGCCTGGAGCGAAGATAGCAATCAGCCCCAGCATTTT. Amino acid sequence: CAWSEDSNQPQHF.

V gene TRBV28 combines with J gene TRBJ2-2, with 9 positions matching TRBD1. From germline, CDR1 is MDHEN and CDR2 SYDVKM. The CDR3 runs to 14 residues. The ends lost 6 bases at V and 5 bases at J; junction bases unmatched: 4. CDR3 bases: TGTGCCAGCAGCCGACAGGGGGTTACCGGGGAGCTGTTTTTT. This gives the protein CASSRQGVTGELFF.

The V gene is TRBV7-3, the J gene TRBJ2-1; 8 bases map to TRBD2. The V and J ends lost 2 bases and 0 bases, in that order; junction bases with no gene match: 3. This CDR3 is built from 16 residues. Looked up from germline, CDR1 is SGHTA and CDR2 is FQGTGA. Here the CDR3 reads CASSLAGGNSYNEQFF. CDR3 coding DNA: TGTGCCAGCAGCTTAGCGGGAGGTAACTCCTACAATGAGCAGTTCTTC.

The sample holds a few counts of this clonotype. The chain uses TRBV28 and TRBJ1-1, with unresolved D. Trimming removed 3 bases from V and 4 bases from J, with 9 bases in between. Per the germline V gene, CDR1 is MDHEN and CDR2 is SYDVKM. This CDR3 is built from 13 residues. CDR3 protein: CASSFSVGTEAFF. CDR3 sequence (DNA): TGTGCCAGCAGTTTTTCGGTCGGCACTGAAGCTTTCTTT.

This clonotype was seen more than once but under ten times. CDR3 DNA sequence: TGTGCCAGCAGCCCCCGCGGGGTAGCGGGAGGGTTGGGTGAGCAGTTCTTC. Residues: CASSPRGVAGGLGEQFF. The rearrangement links TRBV7-2 to TRBJ2-1; 11 nucleotides align to TRBD2. V was pared by 5 bases and J by 9 bases, with 15 bases of the junction left unmatched. CDR3 length: 17 amino acids. The germline V gene encodes CDR1 SGHTA and CDR2 FQGNSA. Full variable domain (remainder filled in from reference TRBV7-2 and TRBJ2-1): GAGVSQSPSNKVTEKGKDVELRCDPISGHTALYWYRQSLGQGLEFLIYFQGNSAPDKSGLPSDRFSAERTGGSVSTLTIQRTQQEDSAVYLCASSPRGVAGGLGEQFFGPGTRLTVL.

The chain couples TRBV20-1 to TRBJ2-3, with no clear D. The CDR3 runs 14 residues. Germline V gene data show CDR1 as DFQATT and CDR2 as SNEGSKA (reference sequence). Trimming removed 1 base at V and 0 bases at J, with 8 bases between. This chain's CDR3 is CSARGHPSTDTQYF. CDR3 in DNA: TGCAGTGCTAGAGGGCACCCTAGCACAGATACGCAGTATTTT.

The J gene is TRBJ2-7, the V gene TRBV19; 12 positions agree with TRBD1. From germline, CDR1 is LNHDA and CDR2 SQIVND (reference sequence). V lost 3 bases to trimming and J lost 4 bases; unmatched junction nucleotides: 7. The CDR3 is 16 residues long. Here the CDR3 reads CASSIRGQGASYEQYF. CDR3 DNA sequence: TGTGCCAGTAGTATCCGGGGACAGGGGGCATCTTACGAGCAGTACTTC. Combining the CDR3 with reference TRBV19 and TRBJ2-7 gives the whole variable domain DGGITQSPKYLFRKEGQNVTLSCEQNLNHDAMYWYRQDPGQGLRLIYYSQIVNDFQKGDIAEGYSVSREKKESFPLTVTSAQKNPTAFYLCASSIRGQGASYEQYFGPGTRLTVT.

This clonotype is categorized as large (0.1 to 1%). The CDR3: CASSFDRQEAFF. The CDR3, as DNA: TGCGCCAGCAGCTTTGACAGACAAGAAGCTTTCTTT. The gene calls are TRBV5-1 and TRBJ1-1; TRBD1 might be the D (5 bases). The CDR3 consists of 12 residues. Trimming took off 2 bases at V and 8 bases at J, with 10 bases between the two ends. The germline V gene encodes CDR1 SGHRS and CDR2 YFSETQ.

This clonotype was detected only a few times. The chain recombines TRBV7-8 with TRBJ1-5; no clear D gene. The CDR3 covers 12 residues. The germline V gene has CDR1 SGHVS and CDR2 FQNEAQ. Trimming took 5 bases from V and 0 from J, leaving 2 bases between them. The CDR3 region is CASSHSNQPQHF. DNA of the CDR3: TGTGCCAGCAGCCATAGCAATCAGCCCCAGCATTTT. Looking up the rest from reference TRBV7-8 and TRBJ1-5 gives the full variable domain: GAGVSQSPRYKVAKRGQDVALRCDPISGHVSLFWYQQALGQGPEFLTYFQNEAQLDKSGLPSDRFFAERPEGSVSTLKIQRTQQEDSAVYLCASSHSNQPQHFGDGTRLSIL.